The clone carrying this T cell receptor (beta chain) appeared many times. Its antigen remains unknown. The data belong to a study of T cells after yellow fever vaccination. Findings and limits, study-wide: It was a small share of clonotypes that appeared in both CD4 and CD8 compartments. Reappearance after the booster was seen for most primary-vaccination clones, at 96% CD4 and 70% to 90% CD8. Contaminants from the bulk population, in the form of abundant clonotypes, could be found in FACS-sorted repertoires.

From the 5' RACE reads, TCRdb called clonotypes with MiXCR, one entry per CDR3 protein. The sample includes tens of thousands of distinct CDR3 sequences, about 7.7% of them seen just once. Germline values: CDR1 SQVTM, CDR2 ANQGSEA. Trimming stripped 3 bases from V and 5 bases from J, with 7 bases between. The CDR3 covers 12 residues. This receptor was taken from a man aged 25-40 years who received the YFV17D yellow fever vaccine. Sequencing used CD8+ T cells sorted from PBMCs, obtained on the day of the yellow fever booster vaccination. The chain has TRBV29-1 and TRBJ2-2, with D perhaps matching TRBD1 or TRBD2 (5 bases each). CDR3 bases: TGCAGCGTTGAGGGGGAAACCGGGGAGCTGTTTTTT. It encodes CSVEGETGELFF.